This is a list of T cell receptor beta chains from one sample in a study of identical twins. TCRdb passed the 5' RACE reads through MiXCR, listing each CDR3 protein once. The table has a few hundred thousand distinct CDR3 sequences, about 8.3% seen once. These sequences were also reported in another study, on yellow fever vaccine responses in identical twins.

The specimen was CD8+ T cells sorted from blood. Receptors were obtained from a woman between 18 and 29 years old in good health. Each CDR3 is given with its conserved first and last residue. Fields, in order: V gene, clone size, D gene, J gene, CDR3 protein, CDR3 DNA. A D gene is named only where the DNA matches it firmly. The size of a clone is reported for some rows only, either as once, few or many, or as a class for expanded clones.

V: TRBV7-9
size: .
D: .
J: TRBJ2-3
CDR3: CASHSTTSTDTQYF
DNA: TGTGCCAGCCATAGCACGACTAGCACAGATACGCAGTATTTT

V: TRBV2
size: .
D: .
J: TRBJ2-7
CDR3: CASYRGEQYF
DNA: TGTGCCAGCTATCGGGGCGAGCAGTACTTC

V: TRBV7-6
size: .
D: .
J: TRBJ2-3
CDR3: CASSPADSPVADTQYF
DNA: TGTGCCAGCAGCCCGGCGGACAGCCCTGTGGCAGATACGCAGTATTTT

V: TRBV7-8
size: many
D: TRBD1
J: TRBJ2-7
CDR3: CASSFGRDRSYDEQYF
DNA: TGTGCCAGCAGCTTTGGACGGGACAGGTCTTATGACGAGCAGTACTTC

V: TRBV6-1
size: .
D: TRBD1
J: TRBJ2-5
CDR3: CASSQLDRVAGETQYF
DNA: TGTGCCAGCAGCCAACTGGACAGGGTGGCGGGAGAGACCCAGTACTTC

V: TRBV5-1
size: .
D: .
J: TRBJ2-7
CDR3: CASSPWSRIEGSYEQYF
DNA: TGCGCCAGCAGCCCCTGGAGCAGGATCGAGGGGTCCTACGAGCAGTACTTC

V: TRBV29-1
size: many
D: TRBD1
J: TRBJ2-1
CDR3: CSVQPAQGAYNEQFF
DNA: TGCAGCGTTCAACCGGCGCAGGGGGCCTACAATGAGCAGTTCTTC

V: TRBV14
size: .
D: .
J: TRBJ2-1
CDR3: CASSQLRAKYNEQFF
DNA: TGTGCCAGCAGCCAATTAAGGGCCAAGTACAATGAGCAGTTCTTC

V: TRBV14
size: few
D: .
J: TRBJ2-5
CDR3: CASSPRQSGETQYF
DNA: TGTGCCAGCAGCCCACGACAGTCCGGGGAGACCCAGTACTTC

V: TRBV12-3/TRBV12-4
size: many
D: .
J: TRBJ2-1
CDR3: CASTPDRNEQFF
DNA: TGTGCCAGCACCCCGGACCGAAATGAGCAGTTCTTC

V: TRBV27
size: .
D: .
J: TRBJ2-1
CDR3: CASSSNSGSENEQFF
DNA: TGTGCCAGCAGTTCCAATTCAGGTTCGGAGAATGAGCAGTTCTTC

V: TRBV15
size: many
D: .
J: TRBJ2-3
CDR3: CATSFTRVGTDTQYF
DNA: TGTGCCACCAGCTTTACTAGGGTTGGCACAGATACGCAGTATTTT

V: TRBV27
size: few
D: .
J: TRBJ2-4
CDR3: CASSSVRAQDIQYF
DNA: TGTGCCAGCAGTTCGGTCAGGGCCCAGGACATTCAGTACTTC

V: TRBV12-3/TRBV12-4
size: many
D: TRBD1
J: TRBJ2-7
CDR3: CASSHRDRSYEQYF
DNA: TGTGCCAGCAGCCACCGGGACAGGTCCTACGAGCAGTACTTC

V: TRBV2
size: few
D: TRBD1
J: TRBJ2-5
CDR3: CASRDRVGETQYF
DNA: TGTGCCAGCAGGGACAGGGTAGGAGAGACCCAGTACTTC

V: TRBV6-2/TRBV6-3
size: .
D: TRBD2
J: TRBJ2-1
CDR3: CASEPGLAGVSEQFF
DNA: TGTGCCAGTGAACCTGGACTAGCGGGAGTTAGTGAGCAGTTCTTC

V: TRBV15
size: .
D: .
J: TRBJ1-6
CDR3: CATSANRVSPLHF
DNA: TGTGCCACCAGCGCGAATCGGGTGTCACCCCTCCACTTT

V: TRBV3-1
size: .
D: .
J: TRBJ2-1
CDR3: CASSHRDNEQFF
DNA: TGTGCCAGCAGCCACAGGGACAATGAGCAGTTCTTC

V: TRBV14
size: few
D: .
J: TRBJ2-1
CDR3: CASSQDLSGAGWNQQFF
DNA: TGTGCCAGCAGCCAAGATCTTTCGGGGGCCGGTTGGAATCAGCAGTTCTTC

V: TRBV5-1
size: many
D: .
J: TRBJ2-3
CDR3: CASSLETSSDTQYF
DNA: TGCGCCAGCAGCTTAGAGACTAGTTCAGATACGCAGTATTTT

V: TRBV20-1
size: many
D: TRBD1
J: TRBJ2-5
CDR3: CSARDLGQGVPETQYF
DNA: TGCAGTGCTAGAGATTTGGGACAGGGTGTTCCGGAGACCCAGTACTTC

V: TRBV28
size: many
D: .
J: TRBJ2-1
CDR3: CASLVRGSPPYNEQFF
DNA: TGTGCCAGCCTAGTGCGGGGCTCACCCCCCTACAATGAGCAGTTCTTC

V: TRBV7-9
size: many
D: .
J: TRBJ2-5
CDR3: CASSLEPPQYF
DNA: TGTGCCAGCAGCTTAGAACCCCCCCAGTACTTC

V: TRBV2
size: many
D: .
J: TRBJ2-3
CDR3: CASSLGAAGTDTQYF
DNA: TGTGCCAGCAGTCTGGGGGCGGCAGGGACAGATACGCAGTATTTT

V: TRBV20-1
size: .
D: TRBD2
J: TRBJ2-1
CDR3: CSARGALAGVGSYNEQFF
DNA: TGCAGTGCTAGAGGCGCACTAGCGGGAGTAGGGTCCTACAATGAGCAGTTCTTC

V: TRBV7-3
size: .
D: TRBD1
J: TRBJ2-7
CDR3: CASSYSGGQGNEQYF
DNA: TGTGCCAGCAGCTACTCCGGGGGACAGGGCAACGAGCAGTACTTC

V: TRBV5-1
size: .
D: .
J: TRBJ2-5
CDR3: CASSLEGSEETQYF
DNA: TGCGCCAGCAGCTTGGAGGGTAGCGAAGAGACCCAGTACTTC

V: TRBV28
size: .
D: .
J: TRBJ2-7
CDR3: CASGVRSLLYEQYF
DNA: TGTGCCAGCGGTGTTAGGTCACTTCTCTACGAGCAGTACTTC

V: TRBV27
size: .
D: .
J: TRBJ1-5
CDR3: CACSLSVNQPQHF
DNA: TGTGCCTGCAGTTTGTCCGTAAATCAGCCCCAGCATTTT

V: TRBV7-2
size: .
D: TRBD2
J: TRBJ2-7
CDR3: CASSLSAGVGYEQYF
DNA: TGTGCCAGCAGCTTATCAGCGGGAGTGGGCTACGAGCAGTACTTC

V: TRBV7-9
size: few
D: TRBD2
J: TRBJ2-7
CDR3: CASSLGLAGVGEQYF
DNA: TGTGCCAGCAGCTTGGGACTAGCGGGAGTCGGGGAGCAGTACTTC

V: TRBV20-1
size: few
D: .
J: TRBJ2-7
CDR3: CSARDLMDYEQYF
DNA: TGCAGTGCTAGAGATCTCATGGACTACGAGCAGTACTTC

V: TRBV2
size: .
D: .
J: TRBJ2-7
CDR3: CASSGKDRPGYEQYF
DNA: TGTGCCAGCAGTGGGAAGGACCGCCCGGGGTACGAGCAGTACTTC

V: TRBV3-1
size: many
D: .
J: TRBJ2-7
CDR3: CASSQPGRDYEQYF
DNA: TGTGCCAGCAGCCAGCCGGGACGAGACTACGAGCAGTACTTC